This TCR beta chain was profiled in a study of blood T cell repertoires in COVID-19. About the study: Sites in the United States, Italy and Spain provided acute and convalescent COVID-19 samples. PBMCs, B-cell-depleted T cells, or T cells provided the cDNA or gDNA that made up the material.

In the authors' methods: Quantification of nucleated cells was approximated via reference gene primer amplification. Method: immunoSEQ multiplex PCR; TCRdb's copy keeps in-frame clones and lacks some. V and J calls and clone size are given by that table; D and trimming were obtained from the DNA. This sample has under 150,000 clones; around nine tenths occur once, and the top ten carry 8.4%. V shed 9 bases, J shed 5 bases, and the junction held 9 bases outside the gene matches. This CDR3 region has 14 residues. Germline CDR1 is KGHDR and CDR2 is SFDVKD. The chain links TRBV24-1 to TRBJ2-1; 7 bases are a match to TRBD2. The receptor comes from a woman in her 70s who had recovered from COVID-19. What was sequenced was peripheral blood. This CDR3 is CATGGEGYDNEQFF. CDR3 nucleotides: TGTGCCACCGGGGGGGAGGGGTACGACAATGAGCAGTTCTTC.